These 3 T cell receptor beta chains were all obtained from the same sample, sequenced in a study of CD8+CD57+ T cells in acquired aplastic anemia. The sequenced patients had an expansion of CD8+CD57+ cells seen by flow cytometry. It was genomic DNA that served as the template for profiling TCR beta VDJ and CDR3. One entry per CDR3 protein, called by TCRdb with MiXCR from the reads. This sample has roughly 160,000 distinct CDR3 sequences; around 48% occur once, and the top ten carry about 2.6%. Sequencing used sorted CD4+, CD8+, or CD8+CD57+ T cells (not recorded which) from PBMCs. Receptors were obtained from a human donor with aplastic anemia.

This clonotype was counted at least ten times. This sequence joins TRBV9 and TRBJ2-1, with 10 bases that match TRBD2. There are 16 residues in the CDR3. Germline CDR1 SGDLS, CDR2 YYNGEE. Unmatched junction bases numbered 10, after V lost 3 bases and J lost 7 bases. In DNA, the CDR3 is TGTGCCAGCAGCGCCAGTGGGACTAGCGATTATAATGAGCAGTTCTTC. Translated, it gives CASSASGTSDYNEQFF.

This clonotype was seen many times. The rearrangement uses TRBV5-1 and TRBJ2-3; D unresolved. The germline gives CDR1 SGHRS, CDR2 YFSETQ. Trimming took off 0 bases at V and 6 bases at J, with 14 bases between the two ends. CDR3 size: 15 residues. CDR3 DNA: TGCGCCAGCAGCTTGGTCGGCTCACTTGGGGATACGCAGTATTTT. This encodes CASSLVGSLGDTQYF.

CDR3 protein: CSASSLNTYNEQFF. CDR3 coding DNA: TGCAGTGCCAGCAGTTTAAACACGTACAATGAGCAGTTCTTC. The chain is built from TRBV20-1 and TRBJ2-1; no clear D. In germline, CDR1 is DFQATT, CDR2 SNEGSKA (reference sequence). This CDR3 comprises 14 residues. V lost 6 bases to trimming and J lost 4 bases, with 16 bases between them.